Listed here are 19 T cell receptor beta chains from one sample, sequenced in a study of T-cell memory formation after mild COVID-19. Using its own MiXCR run on the 5' RACE reads, TCRdb lists one record per CDR3 protein. The table lists about 270,000 distinct CDR3 sequences, roughly 16% of them singletons. The specimen was PBMCs or a T cell subset sorted from them (not recorded which). These receptors all come from a man aged 18 to 30 who had mild COVID-19 (a few samples of this study predate the infection). Cell type and time point are not known.

This clonotype was counted between two and nine times. The chain carries TRBV4-2 and TRBJ1-5, with a weak D call TRBD1 (5 bases). Germline assignment: CDR1 LGHNA and CDR2 YNFKEQ. The CDR3 has 15 residues. Deletions cut 0 bases from V and 6 bases from J, with 12 bases between. The chain's CDR3 is CASSQDPGNGQPQHF. The CDR3 bases are TGTGCCAGCAGCCAAGATCCAGGGAACGGTCAGCCCCAGCATTTT.

The chain uses TRBV5-1 and TRBJ1-4, with TRBD1 as a possible D gene (5 bases). Per the germline V gene, CDR1 is SGHRS and CDR2 is YFSETQ. The CDR3 consists of 14 residues. Between the trimmed V and J ends, which lost 0 bases and 2 bases, there was a span of 5 bases. The CDR3 nucleotides are TGCGCCAGCAGCTTGGGGGGCACTAATGAAAAACTGTTTTTT. It specifies CASSLGGTNEKLFF.

This clonotype was found once. J is TRBJ1-3 and V is TRBV28; no clear D. Germline V CDR1 and CDR2: MDHEN, SYDVKM. V lost 6 bases to trimming and J lost 7 bases, with 22 bases between them. The CDR3 runs 16 residues. CDR3 nucleotides: TGTGCCAGCAGCACCCCCTCGGGCCCCAGAGTGAACACCATATATTTT. This codes for CASSTPSGPRVNTIYF.

The rearrangement joins TRBV20-1 to TRBJ2-1, with TRBD2 identical over 9 bases. Germline CDR1 is DFQATT and CDR2 is SNEGSKA (reference sequence). The V segment lost 3 bases and the J segment 4 bases; nucleotides outside the gene matches: 4. The CDR3 is made up of 14 amino acids. The CDR3 loop reads CSARFSGGYNEQFF. DNA for the CDR3: TGCAGTGCTAGGTTCAGCGGGGGGTACAATGAGCAGTTCTTC.

This clonotype was seen repeatedly, ten times or more. The V and J genes are TRBV11-2 and TRBJ2-5, with D unresolved. The CDR3 consists of 13 residues. Trimming cost V 2 bases and J 3 bases, with 7 bases left between them. Germline CDR1 and CDR2: SGHAT and FQNNGV. The chain's CDR3 is CASSLSRKETQYF. CDR3 sequence (DNA): TGTGCCAGCAGCTTATCTCGTAAAGAGACCCAGTACTTC.

The chain couples TRBV20-1 to TRBJ1-6; D remains unclear. The CDR3 has 15 amino acids. Germline V gene sequence: CDR1 DFQATT, CDR2 SNEGSKA (reference sequence). Trimming cost V 3 bases and J 0 bases, with 9 bases left between them. This CDR3 reads CSASWSSSYNSPLHF. CDR3 in DNA: TGCAGTGCTAGTTGGTCTAGCTCCTATAATTCACCCCTCCACTTT.

This chain links TRBV5-1 with TRBJ1-2; D ambiguous. Germline CDR1 is SGHRS and CDR2 is YFSETQ. Trimming cost V 5 bases and J 8 bases, with 19 bases left between them. This CDR3 is built from 14 residues. This chain's CDR3 is CASRQDPALLGYTF. The CDR3 DNA follows: TGCGCCAGCAGACAAGACCCGGCCTTGCTAGGCTACACCTTC.

V is TRBV4-2 and J is TRBJ2-5; 10 bases match TRBD1. Germline lookup yields CDR1 LGHNA and CDR2 YNFKEQ. The CDR3 extends over 14 amino acids. V gave up 7 bases and J gave up 5 bases; unmatched junction bases: 7. The CDR3: CASTGQGKFETQYF. The CDR3 DNA reads as TGTGCCAGCACGGGACAGGGGAAATTCGAGACCCAGTACTTC.

At least ten counts were recorded for this clonotype. The chain uses TRBV7-2 and TRBJ2-7, with 8 bases lining up with TRBD1. CDR1 is SGHTA, CDR2 FQGNSA, per germline. With 8 bases clipped from V and 4 bases from J, the junction kept 4 bases outside the gene matches. The CDR3 length is 12 residues. CDR3: CASGDRLYEQYF. The CDR3 nucleotides are TGTGCCAGCGGGGACAGGTTATACGAGCAGTACTTC. Supplemented by reference TRBV7-2 and TRBJ2-7, the full variable domain reads GAGVSQSPSNKVTEKGKDVELRCDPISGHTALYWYRQSLGQGLEFLIYFQGNSAPDKSGLPSDRFSAERTGGSVSTLTIQRTQQEDSAVYLCASGDRLYEQYFGPGTRLTVT.

This clonotype has only a few counts. The V gene is TRBV7-9, the J gene TRBJ2-3, with D perhaps matching TRBD1 or TRBD2 (5 bases each). V lost 3 bases and J 2 bases, leaving 12 bases between the germline ends. The CDR3 consists of 15 residues. CDR1 and CDR2 (germline): SEHNR, FQNEAQ (reference sequence). The CDR3 bases are TGTGCCAGCAGCTTGGCCGGGACCCACACAGATACGCAGTATTTT. Its protein product is CASSLAGTHTDTQYF.

This clonotype was observed a few times. The V and J genes are TRBV2 and TRBJ1-2; the D gene is possibly TRBD1 (5 bases). Germline CDR1 and CDR2: SNHLY and FYNNEI. This CDR3 comprises 11 residues. The V end was cut by 8 bases, the J end by 8 bases, with 12 bases between. The CDR3, as DNA: TGTGCCAGCGGGGGACTGGGAGGCTACACCTTC. It encodes CASGGLGGYTF.

V usage is TRBV5-5 and J usage is TRBJ1-1; D remains ambiguous. CDR3 length equals 14 residues. The germline gives CDR1 SGHKS, CDR2 YYEKEE (reference sequence). The V gene lost 4 bases and the J gene lost 4 bases, with 14 bases spanning the gap. In nucleotides, the CDR3 is TGTGCCAGCAGCGTGGCGTCGGGATCCACTGAAGCTTTCTTT. It yields the protein CASSVASGSTEAFF.

The table lists this clonotype with a few counts. V gene TRBV4-3 combines with J gene TRBJ1-1, with 8 bases lining up with TRBD1. This CDR3 comprises 16 residues. V lost 5 bases and J lost 6; bases outside the gene matches: 14. Germline CDR1 LGHNA, CDR2 YSLEER. CDR3 bases: TGCGCCAGCAGCGTAGGTCCAGGGGGCAAGAAGGCTGAAGCTTTCTTT. Translation: CASSVGPGGKKAEAFF.

For the CDR3, the DNA is TGTGCCAGCAGCGTCAGCGGGGGGGCCGGCGAGCAGTTCTTC. Protein product: CASSVSGGAGEQFF. This rearrangement joins TRBV5-4 to TRBJ2-1, with 10 bases that match TRBD2. Germline CDR1 reads SGHNT; CDR2 reads YYREEE (reference sequence). The CDR3 is 14 residues long. The V gene end was trimmed by 4 bases and the J gene end by 10 bases; junction bases not matched to a gene: 8.

This clonotype was picked up many times. The chain combines TRBV5-1 with TRBJ2-7; TRBD1 agrees at 8 bases. Losses at the gene ends were 4 bases for V and 3 bases for J; bases not matched to a gene: 6. Germline assignment: CDR1 SGHRS and CDR2 YFSETQ. The CDR3 runs 14 residues. CDR3 protein: CASSTGTGNYEQYF. CDR3 DNA sequence: TGCGCCAGCAGCACAGGGACAGGAAACTACGAGCAGTACTTC. Using reference TRBV5-1 and TRBJ2-7 for the parts outside the CDR3, the full variable domain is KAGVTQTPRYLIKTRGQQVTLSCSPISGHRSVSWYQQTPGQGLQFLFEYFSETQRNKGNFPGRFSGRQFSNSRSEMNVSTLELGDSALYLCASSTGTGNYEQYFGPGTRLTVT.

The chain combines TRBV2 with TRBJ1-3; D possibly corresponds to TRBD1 (5 bases). The CDR3 length is 16 residues. With 2 bases removed from V and 2 bases from J, the gap between germline ends came to 13 bases. The germline V gene encodes CDR1 SNHLY and CDR2 FYNNEI. CDR3 sequence reads: CASSEFARATGNTIYF. The CDR3 DNA follows: TGTGCCAGCAGTGAATTTGCCAGGGCCACTGGAAACACCATATATTTT.

The V call is TRBV4-1, the J call TRBJ2-1; the D gene is possibly TRBD1 (5 bases). The CDR3 contains 17 residues. Trimming stripped 0 bases from V and 12 bases from J, with 24 bases between. CDR1 and CDR2 (germline): MGHRA, YSYEKL. In DNA form, the CDR3 reads TGCGCCAGCAGCCAAGAATGGCGGACAAGCCGCCTTTTGGTGCAGTTCTTC. Its protein is CASSQEWRTSRLLVQFF.

This clonotype was detected only a few times. The chain has TRBV18 and TRBJ1-6; TRBD1 matches at 7 bases. The CDR3 runs to 15 residues. Per germline, CDR1 KGHSH and CDR2 LQKENI. Germline trimming cut 6 bases from V and 10 bases from J; bases unmatched to any gene: 12. The CDR3 loop reads CASSANGGGTSPLHF. The CDR3 nucleotides are TGTGCCAGCTCCGCTAACGGAGGGGGCACATCACCCCTCCACTTT. Drawing the rest from reference TRBV18 and TRBJ1-6, the complete variable domain is NAGVMQNPRHLVRRRGQEARLRCSPMKGHSHVYWYRQLPEEGLKFMVYLQKENIIDESGMPKERFSAEFPKEGPSILRIQQVVRGDSAAYFCASSANGGGTSPLHFGNGTRLTVT.

The chain couples TRBV2 to TRBJ2-1; D assignment may be TRBD1 or TRBD2 (6 bases each). Germline loops: CDR1 SNHLY, CDR2 FYNNEI. This CDR3 contains 14 residues. V was trimmed by 8 bases and J by 5 bases, leaving 16 bases between them. In DNA form, the CDR3 reads TGTGCCAGCCAGGGGACCCGGGGGAACAATGAGCAGTTCTTC. It specifies CASQGTRGNNEQFF.